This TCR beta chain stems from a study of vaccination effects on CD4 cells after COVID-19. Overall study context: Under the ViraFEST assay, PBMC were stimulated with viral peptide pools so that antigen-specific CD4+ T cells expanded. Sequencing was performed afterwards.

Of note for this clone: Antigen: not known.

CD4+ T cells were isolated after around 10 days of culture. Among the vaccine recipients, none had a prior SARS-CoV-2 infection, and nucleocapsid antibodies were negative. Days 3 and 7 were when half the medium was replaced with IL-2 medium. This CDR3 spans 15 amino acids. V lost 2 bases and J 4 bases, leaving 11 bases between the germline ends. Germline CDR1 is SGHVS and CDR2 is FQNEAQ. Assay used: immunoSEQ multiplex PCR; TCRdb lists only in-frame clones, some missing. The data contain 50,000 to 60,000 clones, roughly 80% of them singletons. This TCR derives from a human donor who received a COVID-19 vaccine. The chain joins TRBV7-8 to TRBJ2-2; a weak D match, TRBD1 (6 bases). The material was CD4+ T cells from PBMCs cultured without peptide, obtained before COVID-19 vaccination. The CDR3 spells CASSLRDTTTGELFF. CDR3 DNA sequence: TGTGCCAGCAGCTTAAGGGACACAACCACCGGGGAGCTGTTTTTT. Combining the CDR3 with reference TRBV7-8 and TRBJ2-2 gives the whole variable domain GAGVSQSPRYKVAKRGQDVALRCDPISGHVSLFWYQQALGQGPEFLTYFQNEAQLDKSGLPSDRFFAERPEGSVSTLKIQRTQQEDSAVYLCASSLRDTTTGELFFGEGSRLTVL.